These 22 T cell receptor beta chains were all obtained from the same sample, sequenced in a study of vaccination and CD4 T cells after COVID-19 (dated by TCRdb to between 2021 and 2024). Library preparation employed PCR. Sequencing was performed on an Illumina iSeq 100. DNA from cultured CD4+ T cells underwent TCR sequencing with the Oncomine TCR Beta short-read assay at the Johns Hopkins FTIC core. TCRdb passed the public sequencing reads through fastp at Q25 and MiXCR, retaining productive beta sequences. Every CDR3 protein is listed once, alongside the most common genes and DNA of its rows. The sample records about 8,800 distinct CDR3 sequences, around 50% of which are singletons. The ten largest clones add up to approximately 8% of the sample. This specimen's treatment or condition label, interpreted: approximately 9-day PBMC culture with coronavirus spike peptide pools or control peptides (ViraFEST assay).

These receptors' targets are unknown. Sequencing was carried out using CD4+ T cells from blood, cultured in vitro. The source is a human donor who had recovered from COVID-19.

V usage is TRBV19 and J usage is TRBJ1-5; 9 bases are a match to TRBD1. Trimming removed 7 bases from V and 7 bases from J; junction bases left unmatched: 5. Per the germline V gene, CDR1 is LNHDA and CDR2 is SQIVND (reference sequence). The CDR3 has 13 residues. CDR3 sequence (DNA): TGTGCCAGTACCGGGACAGGGAGGCAGCCCCAGCATTTT. Amino acid sequence: CASTGTGRQPQHF.

The genes are TRBV19 and TRBJ1-2, with a tentative D call TRBD1 (6 bases). Trimming left V 5 bases short and J 5 bases short, with 12 bases between. CDR3 length equals 13 residues. Germline CDR1 is LNHDA and CDR2 is SQIVND (reference sequence). The CDR3 loop is CASSLGTKYGYTF. CDR3 sequence (DNA): TGTGCCAGTAGTTTGGGGACAAAATATGGCTACACCTTC.

This clonotype qualifies as large. The rearrangement uses TRBV20-1 and TRBJ2-3; weak D call: TRBD1 (6 bases). Germline-derived CDR1 and CDR2 are DFQATT and SNEGSKA (reference sequence). Trimming stripped 2 bases from V and 1 base from J, with 13 bases between. This CDR3 spans 15 amino acids. In DNA, the CDR3 is TGCAGTGCTAGAACCAGTAGGACAGGCACAGATACGCAGTATTTT. Protein product: CSARTSRTGTDTQYF.

The V call is TRBV2, the J call TRBJ1-2, with D perhaps TRBD1 (6 bases). V shed 3 bases and J shed 5 bases, with 13 bases lying between them. The CDR3 extends over 14 amino acids. CDR1 is SNHLY and CDR2 is FYNNEI in the germline V gene. The CDR3 sequence is CASSEGGRGYGYTF. CDR3 sequence (DNA): TGTGCCAGCAGTGAGGGGGGGCGGGGTTATGGCTACACCTTC. The entire variable domain, with the rest obtained from reference TRBV2 and TRBJ1-2, is as follows: EPEVTQTPSHQVTQMGQEVILRCVPISNHLYFYWYRQILGQKVEFLVSFYNNEISEKSEIFDDQFSVERPDGSNFTLKIRSTKLEDSAMYFCASSEGGRGYGYTFGSGTRLTVV.

The chain uses TRBV5-1 and TRBJ2-7, with TRBD2 identical over 12 bases. The CDR3 runs to 20 residues. V lost 1 base and J lost 5; bases outside the gene matches: 19. Germline CDR1 reads SGHRS; CDR2 reads YFSETQ. The CDR3 coding sequence is TGCGCCAGCAGCTTGTTCCAGGGTGGACTAGCGGGGACACCGCGGGACGAGCAGTACTTC. This gives the protein CASSLFQGGLAGTPRDEQYF.

The chain couples TRBV15 to TRBJ2-2, with a weak D call TRBD2 (5 bases). The germline V and J ends were trimmed by 0 bases and 6 bases, with 11 bases remaining between them. The CDR3 has 15 amino acids. Germline V gene sequence: CDR1 LNHNV, CDR2 YYDKDF (reference sequence). As DNA, the CDR3 is TGTGCCACCAGCAGAGATCGTGGGAGAGCCGGGGAGCTGTTTTTT. Translating gives CATSRDRGRAGELFF.

The chain couples TRBV6-5 to TRBJ1-2; TRBD1 matches at 7 bases. The germline CDR1 and CDR2 sequences are MNHEY and SVGAGI. Losses at the gene ends were 4 bases for V and 5 bases for J; bases not matched to a gene: 7. The CDR3 sequence is 14 residues long. The CDR3 loop is CASSFGQVDYGYTF. Here the CDR3 DNA reads TGTGCCAGCAGTTTTGGACAGGTTGATTATGGCTACACCTTC.

This clonotype was observed a handful of times. V gene TRBV7-8 combines with J gene TRBJ2-4, with D unresolved. The V end was cut by 0 bases, the J end by 0 bases, with 12 bases between. Germline-derived CDR1 and CDR2 are SGHVS and FQNEAQ. This CDR3 is built from 17 residues. CDR3 amino acids: CASSLARNPLAKNIQYF. Written as DNA, the CDR3 is TGTGCCAGCAGCTTAGCGCGCAATCCTCTAGCCAAAAACATTCAGTACTTC.

The rearrangement links TRBV2 to TRBJ1-2; TRBD1 aligns across 7 bases. There are 13 residues in the CDR3. V was clipped by 5 bases and J by 8 bases; unmatched bases: 8. CDR1 is SNHLY and CDR2 is FYNNEI in the germline V gene. CDR3 residues: CASSSRQGRGYTF. CDR3 sequence (DNA): TGTGCCAGCAGTAGTCGACAGGGCCGAGGCTACACCTTC.

The chain carries TRBV7-2 and TRBJ2-7; TRBD1 matches at 9 bases. This CDR3 spans 15 amino acids. CDR1 is SGHTA, CDR2 FQGNSA, per germline. V trimming: 3 bases; J trimming: 6 bases; junction bases outside the gene matches: 9. CDR3 bases: TGTGCCAGCAGCTTCGGGACAGGGACAAAGGGCGAGCAGTACTTC. Translation gives CASSFGTGTKGEQYF.

V and J are TRBV7-9 and TRBJ2-4, with TRBD1 identical over 8 bases. CDR1 and CDR2 from the germline V gene are SEHNR and FQNEAQ (reference sequence). V shed 6 bases and J 7 bases; nucleotides not matched to a gene: 5. The length of the CDR3 is 13 residues. CDR3 amino acids: CASSGQGGNIQYF. The CDR3 coding sequence is TGTGCCAGCAGTGGACAGGGTGGCAACATTCAGTACTTC.

In regard to this clonotype: The junction differs from germline at one of its ends, possibly a read error. The chain couples TRBV20-1 to TRBJ1-1; D not certain. CDR3 length: 14 amino acids. From germline, CDR1 is DFQATT and CDR2 SNEGSKA (reference sequence). The DNA of the CDR3 is TGCGGTGCTTTCCGGGATCCCGCCTCAACTGAAGCTTTCTTT. Protein: CGAFRDPASTEAFF.

The V call is TRBV20-1, the J call TRBJ2-1; 9 bases agree with TRBD1. V was pared by 0 bases and J by 4 bases, with 16 bases of the junction left unmatched. The germline gives CDR1 DFQATT, CDR2 SNEGSKA (reference sequence). CDR3 size: 19 residues. The CDR3: CSARDEGQGNFLAYNEQFF. In nucleotides, the CDR3 is TGCAGTGCTAGAGATGAAGGACAGGGGAACTTTCTCGCTTACAATGAGCAGTTCTTC.

The V and J genes are TRBV7-2 and TRBJ1-2; perhaps TRBD1 as D (6 bases). The germline gives CDR1 SGHTA, CDR2 FQGNSA. V was shortened by 3 bases and J by 4 bases, with 12 bases between the two germline ends. The CDR3 totals 14 residues. CDR3 sequence (DNA): TGTGCCAGCAGCTTCCCAGGGGAGCGCTATGGCTACACCTTC. Its translation is CASSFPGERYGYTF.

This clonotype was seen only a few times. The genes are TRBV2 and TRBJ1-1; D is perhaps TRBD1 (5 bases). V dropped 6 bases and J dropped 4 bases, with 9 bases sitting between them. Germline CDR1 SNHLY, CDR2 FYNNEI. The CDR3 contains 12 residues. The DNA of the CDR3 is TGTGCCAGCAGCCCGGGGCTCACTGAAGCTTTCTTT. Its protein product is CASSPGLTEAFF.

V is TRBV28 and J is TRBJ2-7; 7 positions agree with TRBD2. CDR3 length equals 15 residues. Germline V gene lookup returns CDR1 MDHEN and CDR2 SYDVKM. V dropped 10 bases and J dropped 3; count of bases not matched to a gene: 15. The CDR3 nucleotides are TGTGCCACCTTCGAGGAGGGGAGGGCAGACTACGAGCAGTACTTC. The encoded protein is CATFEEGRADYEQYF.

This clonotype turned up a few times. The chain couples TRBV6-1 to TRBJ1-1, with D unclear. There are 12 residues in the CDR3. Germline-derived CDR1 and CDR2 are MNHNS and SASEGT. Trimming stripped 3 bases from V and 3 bases from J, with 5 bases between. CDR3 amino acids: CASSEGYTEAFF. The CDR3 DNA reads TGTGCCAGCAGTGAGGGGTACACTGAAGCTTTCTTT.

This clonotype was recorded only once. The chain combines TRBV11-2 with TRBJ1-1; D might be TRBD1 (6 bases). Germline loops: CDR1 SGHAT, CDR2 FQNNGV. CDR3 length equals 15 residues. V lost 3 bases and J lost 5, with 16 bases in between. CDR3 loop: CASSFRGGGGTEAFF. The CDR3 bases are TGTGCCAGCAGCTTCCGAGGAGGGGGAGGGACTGAAGCTTTCTTT. The entire variable domain, with the rest obtained from reference TRBV11-2 and TRBJ1-1, is as follows: EAGVAQSPRYKIIEKRQSVAFWCNPISGHATLYWYQQILGQGPKLLIQFQNNGVVDDSQLPKDRFSAERLKGVDSTLKIQPAKLEDSAVYLCASSFRGGGGTEAFFGQGTRLTVV.

This clonotype was counted only a few times. The J gene is TRBJ2-3, the V gene TRBV24-1; TRBD2 matches at 8 bases. The germline V gene has CDR1 KGHDR and CDR2 SFDVKD. The CDR3 is 15 amino acids. The ends lost 1 base at V and 5 bases at J; junction bases unmatched: 4. The CDR3 DNA follows: TGTGCCACCAGTGATTTACGGGGGGGCTTAGATACGCAGTATTTT. This encodes CATSDLRGGLDTQYF.

This chain uses TRBV6-1 with TRBJ1-1, with D tentatively TRBD1 (6 bases). The V and J ends lost 6 bases and 6 bases respectively, with 17 bases between them. Per germline, CDR1 MNHNS and CDR2 SASEGT. This CDR3 is 14 amino acids long. In DNA, the CDR3 is TGTGCCAGCAGGAGGGACACCACCAAACCTGAAGCTTTCTTT. The encoded protein is CASRRDTTKPEAFF.

The CDR3 DNA reads as TGCAGTGCTAGAGCAAGGACAGGGAAGAACACTGAAGCTTTCTTT. Protein sequence: CSARARTGKNTEAFF. J is TRBJ1-1 and V is TRBV20-1; 8 bases match TRBD1. The CDR3 has 15 residues. V dropped 1 base and J dropped 1; count of bases not matched to a gene: 5. Per the germline V gene, CDR1 is DFQATT and CDR2 is SNEGSKA (reference sequence).

The sample holds a few counts of this clonotype. This chain connects TRBV19 to TRBJ1-1, with TRBD1 identical over 7 bases. J lost 2 bases, V lost 5 bases, and 8 bases had no gene match. The CDR3 contains 15 residues. CDR1 is LNHDA, CDR2 SQIVND, per germline (reference sequence). Written as DNA, the CDR3 is TGTGCCAGTAGTGCCCGGGACAGAATAAACACTGAAGCTTTCTTT. It is translated as CASSARDRINTEAFF. Combining the CDR3 with reference TRBV19 and TRBJ1-1 gives the whole variable domain DGGITQSPKYLFRKEGQNVTLSCEQNLNHDAMYWYRQDPGQGLRLIYYSQIVNDFQKGDIAEGYSVSREKKESFPLTVTSAQKNPTAFYLCASSARDRINTEAFFGQGTRLTVV.